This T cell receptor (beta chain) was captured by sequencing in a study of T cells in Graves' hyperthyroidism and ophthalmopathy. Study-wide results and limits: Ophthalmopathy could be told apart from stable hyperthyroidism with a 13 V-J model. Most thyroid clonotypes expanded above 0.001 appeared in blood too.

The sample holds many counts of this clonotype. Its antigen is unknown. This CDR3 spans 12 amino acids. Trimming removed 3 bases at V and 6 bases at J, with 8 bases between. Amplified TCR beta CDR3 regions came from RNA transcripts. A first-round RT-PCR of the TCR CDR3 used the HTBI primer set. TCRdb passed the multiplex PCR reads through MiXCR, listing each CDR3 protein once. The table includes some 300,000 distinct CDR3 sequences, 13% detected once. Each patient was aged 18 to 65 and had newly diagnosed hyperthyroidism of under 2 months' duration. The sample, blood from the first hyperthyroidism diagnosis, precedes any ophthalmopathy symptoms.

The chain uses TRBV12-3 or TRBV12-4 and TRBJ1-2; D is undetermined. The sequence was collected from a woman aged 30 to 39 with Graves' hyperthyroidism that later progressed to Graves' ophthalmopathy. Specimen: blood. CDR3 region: CASSFGDHGYTF. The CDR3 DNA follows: TGTGCCAGCAGTTTTGGGGATCATGGCTACACCTTC.